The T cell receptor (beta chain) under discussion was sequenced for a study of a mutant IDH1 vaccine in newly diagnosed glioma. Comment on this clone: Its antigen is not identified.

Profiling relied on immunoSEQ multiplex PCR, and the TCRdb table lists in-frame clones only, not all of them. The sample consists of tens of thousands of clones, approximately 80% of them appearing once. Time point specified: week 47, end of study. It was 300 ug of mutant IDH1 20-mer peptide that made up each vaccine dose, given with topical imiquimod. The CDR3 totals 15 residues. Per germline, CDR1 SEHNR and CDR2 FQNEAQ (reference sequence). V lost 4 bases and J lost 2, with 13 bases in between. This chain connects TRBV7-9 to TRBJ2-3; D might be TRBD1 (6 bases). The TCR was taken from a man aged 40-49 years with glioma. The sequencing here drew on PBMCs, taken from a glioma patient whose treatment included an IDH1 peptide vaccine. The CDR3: CASSSGVLSTDTQYF. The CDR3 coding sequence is TGTGCCAGCAGCTCAGGGGTGCTTTCCACAGATACGCAGTATTTT.